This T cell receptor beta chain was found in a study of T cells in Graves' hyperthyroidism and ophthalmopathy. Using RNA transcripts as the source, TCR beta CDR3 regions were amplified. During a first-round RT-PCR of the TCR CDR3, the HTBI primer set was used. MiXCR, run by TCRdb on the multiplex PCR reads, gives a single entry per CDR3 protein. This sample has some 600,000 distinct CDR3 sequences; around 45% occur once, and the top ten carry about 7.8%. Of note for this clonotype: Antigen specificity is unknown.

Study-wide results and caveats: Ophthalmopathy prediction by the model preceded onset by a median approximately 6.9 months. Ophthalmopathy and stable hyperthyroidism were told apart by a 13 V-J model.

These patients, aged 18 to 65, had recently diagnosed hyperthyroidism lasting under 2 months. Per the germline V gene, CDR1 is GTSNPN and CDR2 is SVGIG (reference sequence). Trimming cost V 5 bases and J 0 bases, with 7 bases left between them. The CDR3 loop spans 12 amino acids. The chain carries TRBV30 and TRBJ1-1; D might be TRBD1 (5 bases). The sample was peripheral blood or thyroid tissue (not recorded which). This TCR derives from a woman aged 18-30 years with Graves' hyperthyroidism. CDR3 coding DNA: TGTGCCTGGCAGACAGTGAACACTGAAGCTTTCTTT. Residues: CAWQTVNTEAFF.